This TCR beta chain was observed in a study of blood T cells in healthy people across ages. Primed by a sample-barcoded 5' primer and a J-beta primer mix, a second PCR proceeded for about 7 to 11 cycles. TCRdb re-derived calls from the 5' RACE reads in MiXCR, one entry per CDR3 protein. The sample contains 870,000 or so distinct CDR3 sequences, around 28% of which appear only once. Concerning this clonotype: Its antigen is undetermined. Its ends do not fully match the called genes, so a read error is possible.

The CDR3 contains 14 residues. Study observations and caveats: Strongly correlated with naive T cell percentage was TCR beta diversity. While age rose, TCR beta diversity per million T cells dropped in a roughly linear way.

Sequencing was performed on blood. The sequence was collected from a woman over 75 in good health. The chain carries TRBV12-3 or TRBV12-4 and TRBJ2-7; possibly TRBD1 for D (5 bases). This CDR3 reads CASSFGQGFNERYF. CDR3 sequence (DNA): TGTGCCAGCAGTTTCGGGCAGGGTTTCAATGAGCGGTACTTC.